This is a list of T cell receptor beta chains from one sample in a study of blood T cell repertoires in COVID-19. The table came from immunoSEQ multiplex PCR; TCRdb's copy has only in-frame clones and leaves some out. Among 50,000 to 75,000 clones, 70% to 80% were seen once, and the ten largest hold roughly half. Sequencing was carried out using peripheral blood. The receptors stem from a woman at least 80 years old with acute or convalescent COVID-19. Each CDR3 is given without its conserved first and last residue. A D gene is named only where the DNA matches it firmly.

TRBV10-3	TRBJ2-7	.	14	AISPSGLTMTYEQY
TRBV5-6	TRBJ1-1	TRBD1	13	ASSCRQGQCTEAF
TRBV28	TRBJ2-1	.	13	ASSLEGRTYNEQF
TRBV7-9	TRBJ1-1	.	13	ASSLVDGTRAEAF
TRBV3-1/TRBV3-2	TRBJ1-1	.	13	ASSHSDRVNTEAF
TRBV28	TRBJ2-2	.	11	ASTPAGTGELF
TRBV5-1	TRBJ1-1	.	11	ASSPLRGTEAF
TRBV2	TRBJ1-4	TRBD1	13	ASEGRQGASEKLF
TRBV19	TRBJ1-1	TRBD1	13	ASSNPGQGNTEAF
TRBV18	TRBJ2-1	.	15	ASSPLQGRSSYNEQF
TRBV7-6	TRBJ2-1	TRBD2	15	ASSSVKRGSSYNEQF
TRBV19	TRBJ2-4	.	12	ASNNGDAKNIQY
TRBV5-1	TRBJ2-1	.	12	ASSLTGTYNEQF
TRBV28	TRBJ2-3	.	9	ASDAGNTQY
TRBV5-4	TRBJ2-7	TRBD1	12	ASSLGTDGYEQY
TRBV28	TRBJ1-4	.	13	ASSLIGDIEEKLF
TRBV28	TRBJ1-6	.	11	ASSPRGDSPLH
TRBV5-1	TRBJ2-3	TRBD2	13	ASSSTSGITDTQY
TRBV7-2	TRBJ1-1	.	10	ASSSPGGEAF
TRBV6-6	TRBJ2-5	TRBD1	14	ASSSGATGAQETQY
TRBV4-1	TRBJ2-3	.	12	ASSLGLSTDTQY
TRBV7-2	TRBJ2-7	.	10	ASSLYQGEQY
TRBV6-4	TRBJ2-6	.	14	ASSDKSGVGANVLT
TRBV25-1	TRBJ1-2	.	11	ASRGGPFYGYT
TRBV30	TRBJ1-1	TRBD1	12	AWSPLDRDTEAF
TRBV4-1	TRBJ2-3	TRBD1	14	ASSQDRTGGPDTQY
TRBV28	TRBJ1-4	.	11	ASSTRGGEKLF
TRBV21-1	TRBJ2-7	.	12	ASSKRQTGHEQY
TRBV5-1	TRBJ1-1	.	13	ASKPQESPLTEAF
TRBV7-3	TRBJ1-1	TRBD1	12	ASSRDRGGTEAF
TRBV5-6	TRBJ2-7	TRBD1	17	ASSPAPGQGLGGGYEQY
TRBV6-2/TRBV6-3	TRBJ1-1	TRBD1	13	ASSHDRGQDTEAF
TRBV7-9	TRBJ2-7	.	13	ASSLGGREAYEQY
TRBV7-9	TRBJ2-5	TRBD2	13	ASSLFLTSGSSQY
TRBV6-5	TRBJ1-1	.	14	ASSYSFLAGNTEAF
TRBV2	TRBJ1-4	TRBD1	11	ASRGQVNEKLF
TRBV5-1	TRBJ2-1	.	13	ASSLDITGYNEQF
TRBV11-2	TRBJ1-3	.	12	ASSPISTGNTIY
TRBV29-1	TRBJ2-1	TRBD1	11	SSGDRIVDEQF
TRBV19	TRBJ1-2	TRBD1	13	ASSPWDRTAYGYT
TRBV2	TRBJ2-4	TRBD2	12	ASSVGTSGRQTY
TRBV6-4	TRBJ2-1	.	11	ASSDLRRNEQF
TRBV5-1	TRBJ2-5	TRBD1	12	ASSLGTGEETQY
TRBV6-2/TRBV6-3	TRBJ2-7	TRBD1	13	ASSQRGTGSYEQY
TRBV15	TRBJ2-5	TRBD2	14	ATSRTSTGGQETQY
TRBV7-3	TRBJ2-1	TRBD2	14	ASSTGLAGPYNEQF
TRBV4-1	TRBJ2-5	.	13	ASSHATGFQETQY
TRBV28	TRBJ2-7	TRBD2	14	ASSGYTLAGVHEQY
TRBV5-8	TRBJ2-5	TRBD2	13	ASSFTSGSSETQY
TRBV19	TRBJ2-2	TRBD1	13	ASSIRGQDTGELF
TRBV7-2	TRBJ2-2	TRBD2	13	ASSLTSGSPGELF
TRBV28	TRBJ2-1	.	12	ASSLSGTYNEQF
TRBV30	TRBJ2-3	.	12	AWSVLGLTDTQY
TRBV12-5	TRBJ2-1	TRBD2	13	ASGLGSSGSNEQF
TRBV21-1	TRBJ1-1	.	18	ASSKEGTGDHLSGGTEAF
TRBV28	TRBJ2-7	TRBD2	13	ASSYLAGGLREQY
TRBV5-1	TRBJ2-3	.	12	ASSNARGTDTQY
TRBV11-1	TRBJ2-3	TRBD1	14	ASSPPSGQVADTQY
TRBV28	TRBJ1-2	TRBD1	14	ASTGTGGNPGYGYT
TRBV2	TRBJ1-1	TRBD1	11	ASNRQGGTEAF